This passage covers 4 T cell receptor beta chains from one sample sequenced in a study of OX40 agonist ivuxolimab in advanced cancers. TCRdb keeps only in-frame clones here, not all; method: immunoSEQ multiplex PCR. The data contain some 74,000 clones, roughly 90% of them seen just once; the ten biggest clones take up under 1%. The source was CD4+ or CD8+ T cells sorted from blood, collected in a trial of the OX40 agonist ivuxolimab. Receptors were obtained from an adult with an advanced solid tumor such as melanoma, head and neck, liver or kidney cancer.

The chain couples TRBV18 to TRBJ2-7, with D possibly being TRBD1 (6 bases). This CDR3 has 16 residues. V gave up 0 bases and J gave up 2 bases, with 14 bases separating them. CDR1 and CDR2 (germline): KGHSH, LQKENI. CDR3 sequence reads: CASSPPAQGSPYEQYF. CDR3 DNA sequence: TGTGCCAGCTCACCACCCGCCCAGGGGAGCCCCTACGAGCAGTACTTC.

The genes are TRBV28 and TRBJ2-7; no firm D call. Trimming cost V 4 bases and J 3 bases, with 16 bases left between them. The CDR3 covers 15 residues. CDR1 is MDHEN, CDR2 SYDVKM, per germline. The CDR3 nucleotides read TGTGCCAGCAGTTCCGCCCGAGGAGTAATCTACGAGCAGTACTTC. This translates into CASSSARGVIYEQYF.

The rearrangement uses TRBV28 and TRBJ1-2; D not certain. Trimming stripped 8 bases from V and 4 bases from J, with 14 bases between. Germline assignment: CDR1 MDHEN and CDR2 SYDVKM. The CDR3 covers 13 residues. For the CDR3, the DNA is TGTGCCAGCTCGACTAGATTCCCCTATGGCTACACCTTC. Protein: CASSTRFPYGYTF.

The J gene is TRBJ2-2, the V gene TRBV5-1; TRBD1 matches at 11 bases. V shed 5 bases, J shed 4 bases, and the junction held 4 bases outside the gene matches. Per germline, CDR1 SGHRS and CDR2 YFSETQ. There are 15 residues in the CDR3. The CDR3 nucleotides read TGCGCCAGCAGGGCCGGGACAGGGGGCACCGGGGAGCTGTTTTTT. This encodes CASRAGTGGTGELFF.